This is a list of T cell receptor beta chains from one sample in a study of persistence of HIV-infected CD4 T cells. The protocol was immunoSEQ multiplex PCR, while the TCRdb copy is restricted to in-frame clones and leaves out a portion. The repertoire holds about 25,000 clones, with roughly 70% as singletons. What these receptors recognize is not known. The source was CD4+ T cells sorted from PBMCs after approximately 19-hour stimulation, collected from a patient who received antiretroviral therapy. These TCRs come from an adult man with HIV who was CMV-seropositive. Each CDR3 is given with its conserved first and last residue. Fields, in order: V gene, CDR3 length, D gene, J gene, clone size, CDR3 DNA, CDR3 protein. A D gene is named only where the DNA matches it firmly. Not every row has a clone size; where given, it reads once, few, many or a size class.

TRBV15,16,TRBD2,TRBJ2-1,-,TGTGCCACCAGCAGAGACCCCGGGGCTAGCGGGGGGGGTACGTTCTTC,CATSRDPGASGGGTFF
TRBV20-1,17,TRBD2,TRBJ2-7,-,TGCAGTGCGAGTGATCAGGCTAGCGGTTCTAACATCTACGAGCAGTACTTC,CSASDQASGSNIYEQYF
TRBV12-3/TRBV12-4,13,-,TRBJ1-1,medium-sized,TGTGCCAGCAGTTACGTCGTAGGAGCTGAAGCTTTCTTT,CASSYVVGAEAFF
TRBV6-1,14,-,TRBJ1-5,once,TGTGCCAGCAGTGACGGGCAGTCCGTGGGACCCCAGCATTTT,CASSDGQSVGPQHF
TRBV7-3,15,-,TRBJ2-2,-,TGTGCCAGCAGCTTAAGGGGGGTGAACACCGGGGAGCTGTTTTTT,CASSLRGVNTGELFF
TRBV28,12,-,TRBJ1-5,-,TGTGCCAGCAGTGGCGGGGGTCAGCCCCAGCATTTT,CASSGGGQPQHF
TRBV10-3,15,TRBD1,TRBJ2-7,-,TGTGCCATCAGTGAGTCGGAGGACAGGGCCCACGAGCAGTACTTC,CAISESEDRAHEQYF
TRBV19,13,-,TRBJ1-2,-,TGTGCCAGTAGTGTGGACACCATCTGGGGCTACACCTTC,CASSVDTIWGYTF
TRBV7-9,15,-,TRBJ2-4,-,TGTGCCAGCAGCTTAGGCCAGGGAATAGGGAACATTCAGTACTTC,CASSLGQGIGNIQYF
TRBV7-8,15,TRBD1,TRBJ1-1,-,TGTGCCAGCAGCGTGACAGGGGGCGTGAACACTGAAGCTTTCTTT,CASSVTGGVNTEAFF
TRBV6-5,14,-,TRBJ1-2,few,TGTGCCAGCAGTTACGGCAGGGGCGACTATGGCTACACCTTC,CASSYGRGDYGYTF
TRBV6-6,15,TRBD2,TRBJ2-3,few,TGTGCCAGCAGCAAGACTAGCGGGGTAACAGATACGCAGTATTTT,CASSKTSGVTDTQYF
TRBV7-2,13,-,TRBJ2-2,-,TGTGCCAGCAGCCCACTAGCTTCCGGGGAGCTGTTTTTT,CASSPLASGELFF
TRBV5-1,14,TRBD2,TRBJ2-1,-,TGCGCCAGCAGCTTGGGGACTAGGAACAATGAGCAGTTCTTC,CASSLGTRNNEQFF
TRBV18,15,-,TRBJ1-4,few,TGTGCCAGCTCACCACCTGGACAGCTTAATGAAAAACTGTTTTTT,CASSPPGQLNEKLFF
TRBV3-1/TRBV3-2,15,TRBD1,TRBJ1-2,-,TGTGCCAGCAGCCTCAGACAGGGGAAAAACTATGGCTACACCTTC,CASSLRQGKNYGYTF
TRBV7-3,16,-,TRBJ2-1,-,TGTGCCAGCAGCTTAAGTGGGCTCCGATCCTACAATGAGCAGTTCTTC,CASSLSGLRSYNEQFF
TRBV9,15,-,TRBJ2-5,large,TGTGCCAGCAGCGTTTCGACTAACCCATTGGAGACCCAGTACTTC,CASSVSTNPLETQYF
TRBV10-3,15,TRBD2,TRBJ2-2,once,TGTGCCATCAGTGAGAGCACTGGGGGGGGCGGGGAGCTGTTTTTT,CAISESTGGGGELFF
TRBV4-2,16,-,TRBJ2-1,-,TGTGCCAGCAGCCAAGCGACCGGGACAAGCTACAATGAGCAGTTCTTC,CASSQATGTSYNEQFF
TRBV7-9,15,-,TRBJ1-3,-,TGTGCCAGCAGCCCAGGGGTGGGTTCTGGAAACACCATATATTTT,CASSPGVGSGNTIYF
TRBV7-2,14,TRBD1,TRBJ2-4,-,TGTGCCAGCAGCTTAGATACAGGGGCAAACATTCAGTACTTC,CASSLDTGANIQYF
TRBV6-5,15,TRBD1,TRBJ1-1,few,TGTGCCAGCAGAACAGTCGACAGGGGGAACACTGAAGCTTTCTTT,CASRTVDRGNTEAFF
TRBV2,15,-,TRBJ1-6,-,TGTGCCAGCACGTGGCAGGCCCTACAGAATTCACCCCTCCACTTT,CASTWQALQNSPLHF
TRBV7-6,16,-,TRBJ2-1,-,TGTGCCAGCAGCTTAGGGGCCGGTCGGTTTCTCGGTGAGCAGTTCTTC,CASSLGAGRFLGEQFF
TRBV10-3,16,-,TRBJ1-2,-,TGTGCCATCAGTGAGTCTCGGGTGACGGCCACTTATGGCTACACCTTC,CAISESRVTATYGYTF
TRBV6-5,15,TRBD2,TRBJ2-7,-,TGTGCCAGCAGTTGGACTAGCGGGGGGACCTACGAGCAGTACTTC,CASSWTSGGTYEQYF
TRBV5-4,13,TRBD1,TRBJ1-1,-,TGTGCCAGCAGCTTTACAGGGGGGAGTGAAGCTTTCTTT,CASSFTGGSEAFF
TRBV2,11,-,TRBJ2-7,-,TGTAACCTGGCAGGGCTCAACGAGCAGTACTTC,CNLAGLNEQYF
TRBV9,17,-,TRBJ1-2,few,TGTGCCAGCAGCGTAGGTCCCCACGGGGGCGCGAACTATGGCTACACCTTC,CASSVGPHGGANYGYTF
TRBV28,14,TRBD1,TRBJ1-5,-,TGTGCCAGCAGTCCGGGACAGTGGGGGCAGCCCCAGCATTTT,CASSPGQWGQPQHF
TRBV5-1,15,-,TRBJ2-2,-,TGCGCCAGCAGCTTAGAAACAGCGAACACCGGGGAGCTGTTTTTT,CASSLETANTGELFF
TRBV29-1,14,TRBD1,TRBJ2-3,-,TGCAGCGCCCCGGGACAGGGGGTTACAGATACGCAGTATTTT,CSAPGQGVTDTQYF
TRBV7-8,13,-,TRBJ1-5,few,TGTGCCAGCAGCGTACAGGGTGATCAGCCCCAGCATTTT,CASSVQGDQPQHF
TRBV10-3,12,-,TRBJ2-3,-,TGTGCCATCAGTGAGTCGGGAGATACGCAGTATTTT,CAISESGDTQYF
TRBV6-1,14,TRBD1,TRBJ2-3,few,TGTGCCAGCAGTACAGGGACAGGGAGTAGGACGCAGTATTTT,CASSTGTGSRTQYF
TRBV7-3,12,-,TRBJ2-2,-,TGTGCCAGCAGCTTAGACCCCGGGGAGCTGTTTTTT,CASSLDPGELFF
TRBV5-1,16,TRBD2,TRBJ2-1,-,TGCGCCAGCAGCTTTCCCTCCTCTAGCGGGGGCAATGAGCAGTTCTTC,CASSFPSSSGGNEQFF